The 3 T cell receptor beta chains below were found in one sample sequenced in a study of T-cell reconstitution after alpha-beta-depleted transplantation in children. Preparation of the TCRbeta library was carried out with unique molecular identifiers. TCRdb itself ran the PCR reads through MiXCR, one entry per CDR3 protein. The top ten clones hold less than 15% of a sample with some 550,000 distinct CDR3 sequences, under 30% of them seen once. The source material was PBMCs, mostly from graft donor cells, sampled 360 days after TCRalphabeta/CD19-depleted stem cell transplant. These receptors all stem from a boy younger than two who had a stem cell transplant for acute myeloid leukemia, so the T cells may come from the graft donor.

The chain employs TRBV12-5 and TRBJ2-3, with a tentative D call TRBD1 (5 bases). V shed 3 bases and J shed 2 bases, with 6 bases lying between them. CDR3 size: 13 residues. The germline V gene has CDR1 LGHNT and CDR2 FRNRAP. CDR3 loop: CASGLQVTDTQYF. DNA of the CDR3: TGTGCTAGTGGTTTACAGGTCACAGATACGCAGTATTTT.

This sequence joins TRBV12-3 or TRBV12-4 and TRBJ2-1; D possibly matches TRBD1 or TRBD2 (5 bases each). Deletions cut 2 bases from V and 7 bases from J, with 12 bases between. The CDR3 runs 14 residues. The CDR3 loop reads CASSLTGPSNEQFF. CDR3 sequence (DNA): TGTGCCAGCAGTTTAACGGGGCCGTCGAATGAGCAGTTCTTC.

The sample holds many counts of this clonotype. The rearrangement joins TRBV4-2 to TRBJ2-3, with D possibly being TRBD2 (7 bases). Trimming shortened V by 3 bases and J by 0 bases, and 22 bases separated the two germline ends. The CDR3 consists of 19 residues. Germline V CDR1 and CDR2: LGHNA, YNFKEQ. This chain's CDR3 is CASSQGRYGGPSSTDTQYF. The CDR3 DNA is TGTGCCAGCAGCCAGGGAAGGTACGGGGGGCCTTCTAGCACAGATACGCAGTATTTT.